This paragraph reports one T cell receptor (beta chain). The antigen it binds to is not known. Base quality data are lacking; no much larger clone is found one base away. This entry is derived from a study of T cell responses to AZD1222 COVID-19 vaccine (dated by TCRdb to the early 2020s). Describing the broader study: AZD1222 recipients given second doses at about 4 weeks or at about 12 weeks were pooled, since spike-specific TCR depth and breadth were not found to differ between the two schedules. A total of 233 trial participants underwent TCR sequencing, of whom about 210 received two doses of AZD1222 and 26 received two doses of the MenACWY control vaccine. Trial participants were enrolled by age into subgroups of 18-55, 56-69 and 70-plus years, and about 150, 27 and 61 TCR-sequenced participants, respectively, were included in these subgroups. Overall study results and their limits: After two AZD1222 doses, both the breadth and the depth of spike-specific TCRs were significantly higher than at day 0 and than in MenACWY recipients. Reportedly, almost half of the unique spike-specific TCRs recognized epitopes lying outside the regions that are mutated in the B.1.351 and B.1.1.7 variants. Participants were mostly white British and included more females than males, and it was suggested by the authors that clonal diversity may have been underestimated. Only a handful of AZD1222 recipients were SARS-CoV-2 seropositive at baseline, limiting conclusions about previously exposed vaccinees. The 56-69-year group was small, and its depth increase did not reach significance, likely because of low power. CD4 TCRs associated with the vaccine covered the entire spike protein, and the dominant responses were in regions 160-218 and 743-854. Because no day 14 peak-response samples were available, repertoires were characterized only after the peak T cell response.

The time point label corresponds to: baseline before first vaccination. Vaccinee samples came from UK trials COV001 and COV002, including a single-blind randomized controlled phase 2/3 trial of AZD1222 (ChAdOx1 nCoV-19) in healthy adults. Trial participant PBMC samples were collected at day 0 and day 28 after the second dose for TCRbeta chain sequencing. In the germline V gene (reference sequence), CDR1 corresponds to LNHDA and CDR2 to SQIVND. The CDR3 goes from the cysteine to the phenylalanine over 17 residues. Only the CDR3 portion is preserved as DNA: 51 bases, with reading frame beginning at the first base. Germline trimming amounts to 5 bases on V and 2 bases on J, with 9 as the count of junction bases outside the gene matches. The CDR3 regions of human TCRbeta chains were subjected to immunosequencing. Under the source paper's analysis protocol: TCRs in the repertoires were matched against a reference library of SARS-CoV-2-specific TCRs that had been generated with the MIRA antigen-specificity platform. Breadth meant the fraction of unique TCRs that were SARS-CoV-2-associated, whereas depth meant the fraction of total T cells that were SARS-CoV-2-associated. Using the MIRA data, each spike-specific TCR was mapped to the spike region that the TCR reacts to and placed in a CD4 or CD8 class. Log10-transformed breadth and depth values were compared by one-way ANOVA with Sidak's multiple comparisons tests. In TCRdb, the immuneACCESS table is reduced to in-frame sequences with V and J assigned. These tables do not hold every clone; where another copy was compared, an unresolved V gene accounts for under half, and the others remain unexplained. V, J and clone size derive from that table, while D and trimming were established from the DNA sequence. In this sample the table shows 90,000 to 95,000 clones, roughly 90% of which occur a single time. About 19% of the sample is held by the ten biggest clonotypes.

Here the sequenced sample was peripheral blood, taken on day 0 of AZD1222 vaccination. The V gene is TRBV19 and the J gene is TRBJ1-5; 10 central bases correspond to TRBD1. The sequence derives from an adult in good health. The CDR3 reads as follows: CASSLRQGADGNQPQHF. DNA sequence: TGTGCCAGTAGTCTTAGACAGGGGGCCGATGGCAATCAGCCCCAGCATTTT.